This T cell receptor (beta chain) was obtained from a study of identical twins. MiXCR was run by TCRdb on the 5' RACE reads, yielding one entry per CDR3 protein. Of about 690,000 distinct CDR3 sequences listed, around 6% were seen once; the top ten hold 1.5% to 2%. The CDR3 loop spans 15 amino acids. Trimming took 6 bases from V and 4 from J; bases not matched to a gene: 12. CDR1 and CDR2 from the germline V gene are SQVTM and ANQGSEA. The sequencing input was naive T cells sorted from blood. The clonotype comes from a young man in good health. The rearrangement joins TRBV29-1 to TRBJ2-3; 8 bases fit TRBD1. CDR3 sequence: CSVLPWTGKADTQYF. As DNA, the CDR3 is TGCAGCGTCCTCCCCTGGACAGGGAAGGCAGATACGCAGTATTTT.